Detailed here is one T cell receptor beta chain. The data stem from a study of Graves' ophthalmopathy and Graves' hyperthyroidism. For repertoire sequencing, the TCR beta CDR3 regions were amplified from RNA transcripts. HTBI-primed first-round RT-PCR preceded second-round multiplex PCR. TCRdb reprocessed the multiplex PCR reads via MiXCR and lists one record per CDR3 protein. The sample contains hundreds of thousands of distinct CDR3 sequences, 20% to 25% of which appear only once. Stable hyperthyroidism denotes an absence of ophthalmopathy throughout 18 months of follow-up. This clonotype was sampled from a woman younger than 35 with stable Graves' hyperthyroidism. Some clones in this sample may be carry-over from other donors' samples. Sequencing used peripheral blood.

The CDR3 region is CSAAGTGAGKETQYF. CDR3 bases: TGCAGCGCCGCCGGGACAGGGGCCGGTAAAGAGACCCAGTACTTC. The rearrangement uses TRBV29-1 and TRBJ2-5; 10 positions agree with TRBD1. V lost 7 bases to trimming and J lost 3 bases; unmatched junction nucleotides: 11. CDR1 is SQVTM, CDR2 ANQGSEA, per germline. The CDR3 consists of 15 residues.